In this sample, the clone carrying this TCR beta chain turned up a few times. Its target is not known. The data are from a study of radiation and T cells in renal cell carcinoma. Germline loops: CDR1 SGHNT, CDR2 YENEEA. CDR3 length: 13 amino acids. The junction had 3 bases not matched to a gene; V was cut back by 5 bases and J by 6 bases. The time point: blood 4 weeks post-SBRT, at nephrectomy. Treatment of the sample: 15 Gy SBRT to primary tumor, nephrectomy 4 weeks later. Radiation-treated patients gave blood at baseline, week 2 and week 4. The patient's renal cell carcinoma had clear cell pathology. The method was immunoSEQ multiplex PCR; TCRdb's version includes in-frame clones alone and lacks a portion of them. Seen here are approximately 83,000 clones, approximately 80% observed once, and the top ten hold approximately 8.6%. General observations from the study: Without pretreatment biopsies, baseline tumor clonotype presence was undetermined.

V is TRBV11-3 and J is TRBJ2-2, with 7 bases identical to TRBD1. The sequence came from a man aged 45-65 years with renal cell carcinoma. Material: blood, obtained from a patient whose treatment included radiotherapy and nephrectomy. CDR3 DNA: TGTGCCAGCAGCCGACAGGGTCCCGGGGAGCTGTTTTTT. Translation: CASSRQGPGELFF.